This T cell receptor beta chain was captured by sequencing in a study of blood T cell repertoires in COVID-19. In the study overall: Samples representing acute and convalescent COVID-19 were sourced from the United States, Italy and Spain.

Methods used by the authors: Amplifying reference gene primers gave estimates of nucleated cell counts. Here immunoSEQ multiplex PCR was the method, and the copy in TCRdb shows in-frame clones only, minus some. Clone size and the V and J calls come from that table; the DNA yielded D and trimming. Found here are some 130,000 clones, around 84% of them singletons; the top ten hold 15% to 20%. Germline V CDR1 and CDR2: LNHNV, YYDKDF (reference sequence). V lost 1 base to trimming and J lost 2 bases, with 12 bases between them. The CDR3 is 17 residues long. What was sequenced was peripheral blood. The V and J genes are TRBV15 and TRBJ2-6; D is uncertain. This TCR was sampled from a woman older than 75 with acute or convalescent COVID-19. The CDR3 DNA follows: TGTGCCACCAGCAGAGGCGCGAAAGTGGCTGGGGCCAACGTCCTGACTTTC. Amino acid sequence: CATSRGAKVAGANVLTF.